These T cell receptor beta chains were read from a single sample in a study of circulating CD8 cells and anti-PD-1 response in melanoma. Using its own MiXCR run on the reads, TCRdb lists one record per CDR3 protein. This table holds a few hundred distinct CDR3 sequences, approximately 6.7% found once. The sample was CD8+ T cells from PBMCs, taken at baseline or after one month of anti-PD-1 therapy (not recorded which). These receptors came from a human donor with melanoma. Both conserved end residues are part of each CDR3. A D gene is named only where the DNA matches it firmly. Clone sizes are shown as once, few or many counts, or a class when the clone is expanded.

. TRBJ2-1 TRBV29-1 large CSVSTSGGTWNEQFF TGCAGCGTCTCAACCTCGGGGGGCACTTGGAATGAGCAGTTCTTC
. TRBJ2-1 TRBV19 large CGSRSPLYNEQFF TGTGGGTCTCGGTCCCCTCTCTACAATGAGCAGTTCTTC
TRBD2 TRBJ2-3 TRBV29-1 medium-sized CSVTWAGEMDTQYF TGCAGCGTTACTTGGGCGGGGGAGATGGATACGCAGTATTTT
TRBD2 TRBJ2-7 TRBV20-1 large CSATHRASGGYEQYF TGCAGTGCGACCCACAGGGCTAGCGGGGGTTACGAGCAGTACTTC
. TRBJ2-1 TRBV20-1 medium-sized CSARDYSENNEKFF TGCAGTGCTAGAGATTACAGCGAGAACAATGAGAAGTTCTTC
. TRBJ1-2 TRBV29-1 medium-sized CSVVTTYGYTF TGCAGCGTTGTAACGACCTATGGCTACACCTTC
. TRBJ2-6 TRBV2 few CASSRAPGANVLTF TGTGCCAGCTCCCGGGCCCCTGGGGCCAACGTCCTGACTTTC
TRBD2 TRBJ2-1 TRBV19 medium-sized CASSRTSGGAEEQFF TGTGCCAGTAGTAGGACTAGCGGGGGGGCCGAGGAGCAGTTCTTC
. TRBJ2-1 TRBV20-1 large CSARDYSENNEQFF TGCAGTGCTAGAGATTACAGCGAGAACAATGAGCAGTTCTTC
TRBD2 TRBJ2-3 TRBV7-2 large CASRGSRSGASTDTQYF TGTGCCAGCAGGGGGAGCAGAAGCGGGGCTTCGACAGATACGCAGTATTTT
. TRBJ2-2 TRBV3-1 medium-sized CASSHGSGELFF TGTGCCAGCAGCCATGGATCCGGGGAGCTGTTTTTT
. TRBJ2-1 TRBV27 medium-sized CASSPNYNEQFF TGTGCCAGCAGTCCGAACTACAACGAGCAGTTCTTC
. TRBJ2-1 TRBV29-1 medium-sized CSVFSGSPYNEQFF TGCAGCGTCTTCTCGGGGTCCCCCTACAATGAGCAGTTCTTC
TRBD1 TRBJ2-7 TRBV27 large CASSPGGGYEQYF TGTGCCAGCAGCCCAGGGGGCGGCTACGAGCAGTACTTC
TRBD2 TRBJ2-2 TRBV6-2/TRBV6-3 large CASSRTSELNTGELFF TGTGCCAGCAGTCGGACTAGCGAACTGAACACCGGGGAGCTGTTTTTT
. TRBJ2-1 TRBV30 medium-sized CAMGGYNEQFF TGTGCAATGGGGGGTTACAATGAGCAGTTCTTC
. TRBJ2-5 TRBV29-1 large CSVFGWGETQYF TGCAGCGTCTTCGGGTGGGGGGAGACCCAGTACTTC